This TCR beta chain is from a study of tumor-infiltrating lymphocytes in primary liver carcinoma. Overall study context: Tumor stage was T1-T3 N0M0, and tumor size was about 4 to 10 cm across. Whole-study findings and limits: Blood trailed tumors significantly in top-250-clone fraction (p = 0.039). It was tumor-adjacent and tumor-blood pairs that overlapped less than tumor region pairs did.

The investigators made TCR beta cDNA from 500 ng total RNA, using a constant-region primer. Three rounds of nested multiplex PCR with slightly modified ARM-PCR produced TCR beta libraries. Primers for the first two PCR rounds were TRBV1-TRBV30 forward primers and a C-beta reverse primer (roughly 9 cycles per round). TCRdb re-derived calls from the multiplex PCR reads in MiXCR, one entry per CDR3 protein. Of fewer than 250,000 distinct CDR3 sequences listed, 65% were seen once; the top ten hold about 7.1%. Unsorted whole blood supplied the RNA, and germline DNA was extracted too. At sampling, these chronic HBV carriers had received no treatment. Worth noting for this clonotype: No antigen is known for it.

Germline V CDR1 and CDR2: SGHDN, FVKESK. The V gene lost 0 bases and the J gene lost 8 bases, with 15 bases spanning the gap. This CDR3 has 15 amino acids. Sample: peripheral blood. This TCR was sampled from a woman in her sixties or seventies with primary liver carcinoma and hepatitis B virus infection. The chain combines TRBV14 with TRBJ2-3; a possible D gene is TRBD2 (6 bases). CDR3 loop: CASSQDWDSLPTQYF. The CDR3, as DNA: TGTGCCAGCAGCCAAGATTGGGACTCTCTCCCTACGCAGTATTTT. Based on the CDR3 plus reference TRBV14 and TRBJ2-3, the full variable domain is EAGVTQFPSHSVIEKGQTVTLRCDPISGHDNLYWYRRVMGKEIKFLLHFVKESKQDESGMPNNRFLAERTGGTYSTLKVQPAELEDSGVYFCASSQDWDSLPTQYFGPGTRLTVL.